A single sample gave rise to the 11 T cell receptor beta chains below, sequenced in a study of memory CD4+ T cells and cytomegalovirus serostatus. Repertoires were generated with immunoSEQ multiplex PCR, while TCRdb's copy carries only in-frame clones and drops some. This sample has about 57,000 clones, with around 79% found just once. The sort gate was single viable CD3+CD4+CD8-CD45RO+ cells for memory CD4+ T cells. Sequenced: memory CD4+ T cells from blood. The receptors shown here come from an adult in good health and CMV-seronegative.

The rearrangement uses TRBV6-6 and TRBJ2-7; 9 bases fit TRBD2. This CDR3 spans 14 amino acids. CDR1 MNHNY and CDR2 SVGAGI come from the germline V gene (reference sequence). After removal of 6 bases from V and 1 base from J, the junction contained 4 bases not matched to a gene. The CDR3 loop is CASRRLAESYEQYF. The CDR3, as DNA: TGTGCCAGCAGGCGACTAGCGGAATCCTACGAGCAGTACTTC.

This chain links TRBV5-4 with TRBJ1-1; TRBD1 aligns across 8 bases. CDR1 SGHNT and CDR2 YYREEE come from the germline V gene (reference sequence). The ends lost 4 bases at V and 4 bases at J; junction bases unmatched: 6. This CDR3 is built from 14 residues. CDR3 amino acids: CASSLRGQVTEAFF. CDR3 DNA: TGTGCCAGCAGCCTCAGGGGGCAGGTCACTGAAGCTTTCTTT.

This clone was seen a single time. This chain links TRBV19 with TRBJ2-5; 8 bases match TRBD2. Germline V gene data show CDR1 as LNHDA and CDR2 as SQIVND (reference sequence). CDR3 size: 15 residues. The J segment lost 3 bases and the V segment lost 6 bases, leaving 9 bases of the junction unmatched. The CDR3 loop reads CASRGLAGGEETQYF. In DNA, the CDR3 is TGTGCCAGTAGGGGGCTTGCGGGAGGCGAAGAGACCCAGTACTTC.

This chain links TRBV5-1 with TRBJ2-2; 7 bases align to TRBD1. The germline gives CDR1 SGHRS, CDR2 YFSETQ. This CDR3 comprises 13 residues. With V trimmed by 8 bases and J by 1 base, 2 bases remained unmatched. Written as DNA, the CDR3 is TGCGCCAGTAACAGGGGGAACACCGGGGAGCTGTTTTTT. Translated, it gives CASNRGNTGELFF.

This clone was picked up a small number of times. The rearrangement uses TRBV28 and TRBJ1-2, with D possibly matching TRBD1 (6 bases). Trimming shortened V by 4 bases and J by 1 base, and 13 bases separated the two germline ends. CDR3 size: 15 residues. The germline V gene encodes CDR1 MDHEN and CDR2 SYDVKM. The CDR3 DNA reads TGTGCCAGCAGTTGGACAGATTCCCATAACTATGGCTACACCTTC. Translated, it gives CASSWTDSHNYGYTF.

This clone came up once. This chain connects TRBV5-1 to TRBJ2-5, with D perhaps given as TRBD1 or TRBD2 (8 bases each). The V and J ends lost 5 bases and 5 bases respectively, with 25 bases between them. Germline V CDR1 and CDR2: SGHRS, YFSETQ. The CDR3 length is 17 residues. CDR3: CASSSSLGQGGGETQYF. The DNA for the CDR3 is TGCGCCAGCAGTTCCTCCTTAGGACAGGGCGGGGGGGAGACCCAGTACTTC.

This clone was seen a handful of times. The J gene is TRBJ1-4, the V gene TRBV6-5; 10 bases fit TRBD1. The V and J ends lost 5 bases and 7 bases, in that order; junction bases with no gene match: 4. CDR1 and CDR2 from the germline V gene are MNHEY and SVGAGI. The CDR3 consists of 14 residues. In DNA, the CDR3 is TGTGCCAGCAGTCTGACAGGGGGCTCTGAAAAACTGTTTTTT. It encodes CASSLTGGSEKLFF.

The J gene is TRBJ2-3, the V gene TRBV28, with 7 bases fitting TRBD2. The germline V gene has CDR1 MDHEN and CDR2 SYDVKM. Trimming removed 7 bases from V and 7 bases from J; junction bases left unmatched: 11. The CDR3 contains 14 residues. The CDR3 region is CASKLGPGRNTQYF. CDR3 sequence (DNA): TGTGCCAGCAAACTGGGGCCCGGGAGGAATACGCAGTATTTT. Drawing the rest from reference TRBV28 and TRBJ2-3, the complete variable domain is DVKVTQSSRYLVKRTGEKVFLECVQDMDHENMFWYRQDPGLGLRLIYFSYDVKMKEKGDIPEGYSVSREKKERFSLILESASTNQTSMYLCASKLGPGRNTQYFGPGTRLTVL.

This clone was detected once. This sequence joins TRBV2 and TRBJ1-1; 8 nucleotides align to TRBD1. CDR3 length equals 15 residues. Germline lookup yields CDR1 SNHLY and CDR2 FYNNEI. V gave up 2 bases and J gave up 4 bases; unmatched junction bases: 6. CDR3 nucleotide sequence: TGTGCCAGCAGTGAAACAGACAGGGGCGGCACTGAAGCTTTCTTT. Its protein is CASSETDRGGTEAFF.

The CDR3 reads CASSLTTPGKAFF. DNA of the CDR3: TGTGCCAGCAGCTTAACGACCCCGGGAAAAGCTTTCTTT. This chain uses TRBV7-3 with TRBJ1-1; D is unclear. The CDR3 extends over 13 amino acids. Germline CDR1 is SGHTA and CDR2 is FQGTGA. V gave up 0 bases and J gave up 9 bases, with 11 bases separating them.

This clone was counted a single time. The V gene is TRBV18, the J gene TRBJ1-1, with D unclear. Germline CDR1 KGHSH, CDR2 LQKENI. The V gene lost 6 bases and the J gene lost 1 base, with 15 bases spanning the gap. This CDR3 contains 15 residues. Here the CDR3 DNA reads TGTGCCAGCTCCCAGAGAGGGATTCCGAACACTGAAGCTTTCTTT. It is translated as CASSQRGIPNTEAFF.